Each of the 24 T cell receptor beta chains below was sequenced from the same sample in a study of cytomegalovirus exposure and HLA in healthy donors. Here immunoSEQ multiplex PCR was the method, and the copy in TCRdb shows in-frame clones only, minus some. The sample includes tens of thousands of clones, approximately 95% of them seen just once. Sequenced input: PBMCs. The receptor source for this set is a woman under 30 in good health and CMV-seronegative.

This sequence joins TRBV28 and TRBJ2-5; TRBD1 agrees at 8 bases. V lost 1 base and J lost 4; bases outside the gene matches: 8. CDR3 length equals 16 residues. Germline V gene lookup returns CDR1 MDHEN and CDR2 SYDVKM. The CDR3: CASSLFGRGRRETQYF. As DNA, the CDR3 is TGTGCCAGCAGTTTATTCGGCAGGGGGCGCCGAGAGACCCAGTACTTC.

V usage is TRBV6-5 and J usage is TRBJ1-5, with 7 positions matching TRBD1. There are 15 residues in the CDR3. V lost 6 bases to trimming and J lost 3 bases; unmatched junction nucleotides: 8. Germline CDR1 reads MNHEY; CDR2 reads SVGAGI. The CDR3 bases are TGTGCCAGCAGCGCTACAGGGGACTTCAATCAGCCCCAGCATTTT. Encoded protein: CASSATGDFNQPQHF.

The J gene is TRBJ2-7, the V gene TRBV6-5, with 10 bases identical to TRBD1. Germline CDR1 MNHEY, CDR2 SVGAGI. V lost 6 bases and J lost 7; bases outside the gene matches: 6. The CDR3 has 13 residues. The CDR3 region is CASSDRGRLEQYF. In nucleotides, the CDR3 is TGTGCCAGCAGCGACAGGGGGCGTTTGGAGCAGTACTTC.

This clone appeared a single time. The chain recombines TRBV7-9 with TRBJ1-2; 8 bases match TRBD1. This CDR3 is built from 12 residues. V shed 5 bases and J 5 bases; nucleotides not matched to a gene: 1. Germline lookup yields CDR1 SEHNR and CDR2 FQNEAQ (reference sequence). CDR3 bases: TGTGCCAGCAGCCACAGGGGGTATGGCTACACCTTC. The encoded protein is CASSHRGYGYTF.

The rearrangement links TRBV9 to TRBJ1-5, with D possibly being TRBD1 (6 bases). Germline values: CDR1 SGDLS, CDR2 YYNGEE. CDR3 size: 13 residues. Trimming left V 4 bases short and J 6 bases short, with 11 bases between. CDR3 DNA sequence: TGTGCCAGCAGCCAGACAGGTGGTCAGCCCCAGCATTTT. This codes for CASSQTGGQPQHF.

This chain uses TRBV5-1 with TRBJ1-5; a weak D match, TRBD1 (6 bases). Trimming took 0 bases from V and 3 from J, leaving 10 bases between them. CDR3 length: 15 amino acids. Germline V CDR1 and CDR2: SGHRS, YFSETQ. CDR3: CASSLDGGPNQPQHF. As DNA, the CDR3 is TGCGCCAGCAGCTTGGACGGGGGGCCCAATCAGCCCCAGCATTTT.

The chain carries TRBV5-1 and TRBJ2-2; TRBD2 agrees at 8 bases. CDR1 is SGHRS and CDR2 is YFSETQ in the germline V gene. The CDR3 runs 19 residues. Losses at the gene ends were 0 bases for V and 6 bases for J; bases not matched to a gene: 16. CDR3 in DNA: TGCGCCAGCAGCTTGGATGGGACCGGCTACCGGGGGGGGCCCGGGGAGCTGTTTTTT. Translated: CASSLDGTGYRGGPGELFF.

The J gene is TRBJ2-2, the V gene TRBV19; 12 bases are shared with TRBD2. Germline values: CDR1 LNHDA, CDR2 SQIVND (reference sequence). The CDR3 runs to 15 residues. The J segment lost 4 bases and the V segment lost 9 bases, leaving 6 bases of the junction unmatched. The CDR3 region is CASSTSGSSTGELFF. As DNA, the CDR3 is TGTGCCAGCTCGACTAGCGGGAGTAGCACCGGGGAGCTGTTTTTT.

V and J are TRBV5-1 and TRBJ1-1, with 10 bases that match TRBD1. Germline trimming cut 0 bases from V and 1 base from J; bases unmatched to any gene: 6. The CDR3 loop spans 17 amino acids. CDR1 is SGHRS, CDR2 YFSETQ, per germline. CDR3 loop: CASSLAPRDRGNTEAFF. The CDR3 nucleotides are TGCGCCAGCAGCTTGGCCCCCCGGGACAGGGGGAACACTGAAGCTTTCTTT.

The V gene is TRBV9, the J gene TRBJ1-1; weak D call: TRBD1 (6 bases). CDR3 length: 16 amino acids. Per germline, CDR1 SGDLS and CDR2 YYNGEE. V lost 0 bases and J lost 3, with 15 bases in between. CDR3 loop: CASSVAGALAYTEAFF. In nucleotides, the CDR3 is TGTGCCAGCAGCGTAGCAGGGGCCTTGGCGTACACTGAAGCTTTCTTT.

V is TRBV5-6 and J is TRBJ2-2, with 13 bases identical to TRBD2. V trimming: 4 bases; J trimming: 0 bases; junction bases outside the gene matches: 3. Germline lookup yields CDR1 SGHDT and CDR2 YYEEEE. CDR3 length: 17 residues. In DNA form, the CDR3 reads TGTGCCAGCAGCAGGACTAGCGGGGGCTCGAACACCGGGGAGCTGTTTTTT. It encodes CASSRTSGGSNTGELFF.

The V call is TRBV10-1, the J call TRBJ1-2, with TRBD1 identical over 8 bases. Germline V CDR1 and CDR2: WNHNN, SYGVQD (reference sequence). This CDR3 has 13 amino acids. V dropped 6 bases and J dropped 7; count of bases not matched to a gene: 7. In DNA form, the CDR3 reads TGCGCCAGCAGCGCGGACAGGGCTACTGGCTACACCTTC. It is translated as CASSADRATGYTF.

This clone was counted once. The chain is built from TRBV2 and TRBJ2-5; 11 nucleotides align to TRBD2. CDR1 SNHLY and CDR2 FYNNEI come from the germline V gene. The CDR3 is 15 amino acids. V lost 5 bases to trimming and J lost 5 bases; unmatched junction nucleotides: 7. The CDR3 spells CASSSGTSGGETQYF. CDR3 nucleotide sequence: TGTGCCAGCAGTTCCGGGACTAGCGGAGGCGAGACCCAGTACTTC.

This chain connects TRBV7-2 to TRBJ2-7; D unresolved. Trimming took 3 bases from V and 4 from J, leaving 7 bases between them. CDR3 length: 12 amino acids. CDR1 and CDR2 (germline): SGHTA, FQGNSA. The CDR3 DNA is TGTGCCAGCAGCTTCCCCAGGTACGAGCAGTACTTC. This codes for CASSFPRYEQYF.

J is TRBJ1-1 and V is TRBV27, with D possibly matching TRBD1 (5 bases). V was cut by 6 bases and J by 0 bases, with 11 bases left in between. The CDR3 has 14 residues. The germline gives CDR1 MNHEY, CDR2 SMNVEV (reference sequence). DNA of the CDR3: TGTGCCAGCAGGGTGGACACCTTGAACACTGAAGCTTTCTTT. This sequence encodes CASRVDTLNTEAFF.

This clone appeared a single time. The J gene is TRBJ2-1, the V gene TRBV5-1, with D perhaps matching TRBD1 (6 bases). This CDR3 spans 13 amino acids. The V end was cut by 1 base, the J end by 4 bases, with 6 bases between. In germline, CDR1 is SGHRS, CDR2 YFSETQ. The CDR3 here is CASSLTGYNEQFF. In DNA, the CDR3 is TGCGCCAGCAGCTTGACAGGGTACAATGAGCAGTTCTTC.

This chain joins TRBV7-6 and TRBJ2-1; TRBD2 agrees at 9 bases. The J segment lost 10 bases and the V segment lost 2 bases, leaving 9 bases of the junction unmatched. Germline CDR1 is SGHVS and CDR2 is FNYEAQ. The CDR3 sequence is 15 residues long. The CDR3 reads CASSLRREGLPEQFF. The CDR3 nucleotides read TGTGCCAGCAGCTTAAGGCGGGAGGGCCTCCCCGAGCAGTTCTTC.

The gene calls are TRBV27 and TRBJ1-6; tentative D call: TRBD1 (5 bases). V was clipped by 9 bases and J by 7 bases, with 16 bases between them. The CDR3 is 14 amino acids. CDR1 is MNHEY, CDR2 SMNVEV, per germline (reference sequence). For the CDR3, the DNA is TGTGCCAGTAGAGCGACAGCGCCGAATTCACCCCTCCACTTT. Translation: CASRATAPNSPLHF.

The chain carries TRBV28 and TRBJ2-3, with D tentatively TRBD1 (5 bases). CDR3 length: 17 residues. Trimming pared 4 bases from V and 6 bases from J, leaving 23 bases between. From germline, CDR1 is MDHEN and CDR2 SYDVKM. The CDR3 sequence is CASSSQDTTLARDTQYF. In DNA, the CDR3 is TGTGCCAGCAGTTCACAGGACACAACACTGGCCAGGGATACGCAGTATTTT.

The chain employs TRBV14 and TRBJ2-7; the match to TRBD1 covers 10 bases. From germline, CDR1 is SGHDN and CDR2 FVKESK. This CDR3 contains 14 residues. V trimming: 2 bases; J trimming: 6 bases; junction bases outside the gene matches: 4. The chain's CDR3 is CASSQWTGGSEQYF. The DNA for the CDR3 is TGTGCCAGCAGCCAATGGACAGGGGGAAGCGAGCAGTACTTC.

The V gene is TRBV11-2, the J gene TRBJ2-2; TRBD1 matches at 8 bases. V was pared by 5 bases and J by 1 base, with 3 bases of the junction left unmatched. Germline-derived CDR1 and CDR2 are SGHAT and FQNNGV. The length of the CDR3 is 15 residues. CDR3 sequence: CASSRTGLNTGELFF. CDR3 in DNA: TGTGCCAGCAGCAGGACAGGGCTGAACACCGGGGAGCTGTTTTTT.

The gene calls are TRBV11-2 and TRBJ2-1; perhaps TRBD2 as D (5 bases). Between the trimmed V and J ends, which lost 2 bases and 0 bases, there was a span of 5 bases. The CDR3 is 14 amino acids. Germline CDR1 reads SGHAT; CDR2 reads FQNNGV. This CDR3 reads CASSLTSSYNEQFF. CDR3 coding DNA: TGTGCCAGCAGCTTAACTAGCTCCTACAATGAGCAGTTCTTC.

The rearrangement uses TRBV9 and TRBJ2-7, with D perhaps matching TRBD1 (5 bases). V lost 0 bases, J lost 2 bases, and 12 bases lay in between. Germline V gene sequence: CDR1 SGDLS, CDR2 YYNGEE. This CDR3 has 15 amino acids. The CDR3 DNA follows: TGTGCCAGCAGCGTAGCGCCAGGGATCCCCTACGAGCAGTACTTC. Encoded protein: CASSVAPGIPYEQYF.

This chain joins TRBV11-2 and TRBJ2-2; a possible D gene is TRBD2 (7 bases). In germline, CDR1 is SGHAT, CDR2 FQNNGV. This CDR3 is 17 amino acids long. V lost 6 bases and J lost 0, with 17 bases in between. CDR3 sequence: CASRSRGGVANTGELFF. CDR3 nucleotide sequence: TGTGCCAGCAGGTCAAGGGGGGGGGTCGCGAACACCGGGGAGCTGTTTTTT. Full variable domain (rest looked up from reference TRBV11-2 and TRBJ2-2): EAGVAQSPRYKIIEKRQSVAFWCNPISGHATLYWYQQILGQGPKLLIQFQNNGVVDDSQLPKDRFSAERLKGVDSTLKIQPAKLEDSAVYLCASRSRGGVANTGELFFGEGSRLTVL.